This record concerns one TCR beta chain sequence. This sample stems from a study of T cell changes during pregnancy in multiple sclerosis. Some clones are missing from TCRdb's copy, which holds only in-frame ones; the method was immunoSEQ multiplex PCR. Among about 46,000 clones listed, about 91% were seen once. Germline V gene sequence: CDR1 PRHDT, CDR2 FYEKMQ (reference sequence). V was clipped by 6 bases and J by 6 bases; unmatched bases: 10. This CDR3 contains 15 residues. This specimen was CD8+ T cells from peripheral blood mononuclear cells, taken in the second trimester of pregnancy. The chain couples TRBV13 to TRBJ2-1, with 8 nucleotides matching TRBD2. The receptor comes from a female donor with multiple sclerosis, enrolled in a pregnancy study. In DNA form, the CDR3 reads TGTGCCAGCAGTTTTCTAGCGGGTCGGCTCAATGAGCAGTTCTTC. It specifies CASSFLAGRLNEQFF.